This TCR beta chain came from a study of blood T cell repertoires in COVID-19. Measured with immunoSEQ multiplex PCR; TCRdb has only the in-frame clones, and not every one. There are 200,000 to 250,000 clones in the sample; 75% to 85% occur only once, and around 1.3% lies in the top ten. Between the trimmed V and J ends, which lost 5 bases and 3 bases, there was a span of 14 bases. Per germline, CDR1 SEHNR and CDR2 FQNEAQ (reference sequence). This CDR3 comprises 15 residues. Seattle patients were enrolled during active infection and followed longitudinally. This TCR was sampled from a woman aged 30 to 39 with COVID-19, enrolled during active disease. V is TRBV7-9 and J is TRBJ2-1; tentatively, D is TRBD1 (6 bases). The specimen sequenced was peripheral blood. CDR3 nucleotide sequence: TGTGCCAGCAGCACCCCGGGACAATTCTACAATGAGCAGTTCTTC. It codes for CASSTPGQFYNEQFF.